The 30 T cell receptor beta chains listed next were all sequenced from one sample in a study of shared clonotypes between healthy human individuals. The table came from immunoSEQ multiplex PCR; TCRdb's copy has only in-frame clones and leaves some out. The sample has about 2.4 million clones, 85% to 95% seen once; the top ten hold 0.11% to 0.15%. The material sequenced was naive CD4+ T cells sorted from blood. Described subset: CD45RA+ positively selected. The receptors were sampled from a young man in good health.

This clone was seen once. The chain has TRBV28 and TRBJ1-2; D gene unclear. CDR1 is MDHEN, CDR2 SYDVKM, per germline. V lost 7 bases and J 1 base, leaving 22 bases between the germline ends. The CDR3 runs 17 residues. The CDR3 nucleotides are TGTGCCAGCACCCACCCGGGTTCGGGGAAAATTAACTATGGCTACACCTTC. It encodes CASTHPGSGKINYGYTF.

The V gene is TRBV2, the J gene TRBJ2-2, with 7 bases identical to TRBD2. The CDR3 loop spans 15 amino acids. CDR1 SNHLY and CDR2 FYNNEI come from the germline V gene. With V trimmed by 9 bases and J by 2 bases, 9 bases remained unmatched. Written as DNA, the CDR3 is TGTGCCAGTCACCGGGCTAGCGGTAACACCGGGGAGCTGTTTTTT. Encoded protein: CASHRASGNTGELFF.

This rearrangement joins TRBV28 to TRBJ1-1, with TRBD1 as a possible D gene (5 bases). The CDR3 has 16 residues. The V gene's germline CDR1 is MDHEN and CDR2 SYDVKM. Trimming left V 5 bases short and J 1 base short, with 17 bases between. CDR3 loop: CASSPPVGTANTEAFF. The CDR3 bases are TGTGCCAGCAGTCCCCCAGTAGGGACGGCGAACACTGAAGCTTTCTTT.

Worth noting for this clone: Within the sample, other DNA sequences also encode this same CDR3. The CDR3 DNA follows: TGTGCCAGCAGTGAAAACTCACCCCTCCACTTT. Protein product: CASSENSPLHF. V is TRBV2 and J is TRBJ1-6; no clear D. The CDR3 runs to 11 residues. Germline V lookup: CDR1 SNHLY, CDR2 FYNNEI. V lost 2 bases and J lost 10, with 3 bases in between.

The rearrangement joins TRBV4-3 to TRBJ2-3; maybe TRBD1 (5 bases). With 5 bases removed from V and 12 bases from J, the gap between germline ends came to 12 bases. The V gene's germline CDR1 is LGHNA and CDR2 YSLEER. CDR3 length: 11 residues. This chain's CDR3 is CASSEGAIQYF. CDR3 in DNA: TGCGCCAGCAGCGAAGGGGCAATACAGTATTTT.

V is TRBV6-6 and J is TRBJ1-6; TRBD1 is a possible D gene (5 bases). CDR3 length equals 14 residues. CDR1 MNHNY and CDR2 SVGAGI come from the germline V gene (reference sequence). V dropped 4 bases and J dropped 10 bases, with 14 bases sitting between them. CDR3 coding DNA: TGTGCCAGCAGTTTGACAGTAACCTCCTCACCCCTCCACTTT. Its translation is CASSLTVTSSPLHF.

The chain combines TRBV5-4 with TRBJ2-7, with 10 bases identical to TRBD1. The CDR3 sequence is 13 residues long. Germline loops: CDR1 SGHNT, CDR2 YYREEE (reference sequence). Losses at the gene ends were 5 bases for V and 6 bases for J; bases not matched to a gene: 5. The DNA of the CDR3 is TGTGCCAGCAGGGAGACAGGGGGCGTCGAGCAGTACTTC. It translates to CASRETGGVEQYF.

The V and J genes are TRBV7-2 and TRBJ2-6; 9 bases are shared with TRBD1. Germline V gives CDR1 SGHTA, CDR2 FQGNSA. Trimming cost V 6 bases and J 2 bases; bases outside gene matches: 2. This CDR3 spans 15 amino acids. CDR3 nucleotides: TGTGCCAGCAGTTACAGGGGGCCTGGGGCCAACGTCCTGACTTTC. It specifies CASSYRGPGANVLTF.

The rearrangement uses TRBV18 and TRBJ2-5; tentatively, D is TRBD2 (5 bases). Germline CDR1 and CDR2: KGHSH and LQKENI. This CDR3 comprises 12 residues. With 2 bases removed from V and 14 bases from J, the gap between germline ends came to 15 bases. CDR3 DNA: TGTGCCAGCTCACCAAGGGTGGGGAGTCGTTACTTC. Translating it yields CASSPRVGSRYF.

Notes on this clone: The same CDR3 is also encoded by other DNA sequences in this sample. The rearrangement joins TRBV6-5 to TRBJ2-3, with D perhaps matching TRBD2 (6 bases). Between the trimmed V and J ends, which lost 2 bases and 0 bases, there was a span of 9 bases. This CDR3 is 15 amino acids long. Germline CDR1 and CDR2: MNHEY and SVGAGI. The DNA for the CDR3 is TGTGCCAGCAGTTACGGCGGGGTTAGCACAGATACGCAGTATTTT. Residues: CASSYGGVSTDTQYF.

This clone has a single count. V and J are TRBV5-1 and TRBJ2-7, with TRBD1 identical over 8 bases. The CDR3 length is 14 residues. The trim removed 0 bases at V and 3 bases at J, leaving 2 bases unmatched. Germline V gene data show CDR1 as SGHRS and CDR2 as YFSETQ. CDR3 in DNA: TGCGCCAGCAGCTTGGTGGACAGGGACTACGAGCAGTACTTC. This sequence encodes CASSLVDRDYEQYF.

The chain is built from TRBV6-5 and TRBJ1-2; D may be TRBD1 (6 bases). Germline CDR1 reads MNHEY; CDR2 reads SVGAGI. The CDR3 extends over 14 amino acids. V was pared by 10 bases and J by 8 bases, with 23 bases between. The CDR3 sequence: CATLRGGRQGGYTF. The CDR3 DNA follows: TGTGCCACCCTAAGAGGGGGGAGGCAGGGGGGCTACACCTTC.

This rearrangement joins TRBV9 to TRBJ2-2; 8 bases match TRBD2. Germline V gene sequence: CDR1 SGDLS, CDR2 YYNGEE. V shed 0 bases, J shed 2 bases, and the junction held 3 bases outside the gene matches. The CDR3 is 16 residues long. This CDR3 reads CASSVELADNTGELFF. DNA for the CDR3: TGTGCCAGCAGCGTAGAACTAGCGGATAACACCGGGGAGCTGTTTTTT.

The chain has TRBV4-1 and TRBJ1-6, with 7 positions matching TRBD1. The V gene end was trimmed by 8 bases and the J gene end by 5 bases; junction bases not matched to a gene: 0. CDR1 and CDR2 from the germline V gene are MGHRA and YSYEKL. There are 12 residues in the CDR3. For the CDR3, the DNA is TGCGCCAGCGGGACAGATAATTCACCCCTCCACTTT. Translating gives CASGTDNSPLHF.

This clone was seen only once. The V and J genes are TRBV11-1 and TRBJ2-1; D might be TRBD1 (6 bases). Trimming took 5 bases from V and 0 from J, leaving 11 bases between them. CDR1 SGHAT and CDR2 FQDESV come from the germline V gene (reference sequence). CDR3 length: 15 residues. CDR3 coding DNA: TGTGCCAGCAGCATCGGACAGTTCTCCTACAATGAGCAGTTCTTC. It translates to CASSIGQFSYNEQFF.

This clone occurred a few times. The chain recombines TRBV30 with TRBJ1-5; D not resolved. The CDR3 is 14 amino acids. V lost 3 bases and J lost 11, with 20 bases in between. Germline values: CDR1 GTSNPN, CDR2 SVGIG (reference sequence). CDR3 sequence (DNA): TGTGCCTGGAGCGAAGGACGGAGGTCGAATTCCCAGCATTTT. This sequence encodes CAWSEGRRSNSQHF. Full variable domain (remainder filled in from reference TRBV30 and TRBJ1-5): SQTIHQWPATLVQPVGSPLSLECTVEGTSNPNLYWYRQAAGRGLQLLFYSVGIGQISSEVPQNLSASRPQDRQFILSSKKLLLSDSGFYLCAWSEGRRSNSQHFGDGTRLSIL.

This chain joins TRBV11-2 and TRBJ1-6, with D possibly matching TRBD1 (5 bases). V shed 0 bases and J shed 8 bases, with 11 bases lying between them. The CDR3 spans 15 residues. Germline lookup yields CDR1 SGHAT and CDR2 FQNNGV. The CDR3 protein is CASSLDEGWDSPLHF. The CDR3 DNA follows: TGTGCCAGCAGCTTAGATGAGGGGTGGGATTCACCCCTCCACTTT.

This sequence joins TRBV5-1 and TRBJ1-6; D gene unclear. This CDR3 region has 14 residues. Trimming stripped 5 bases from V and 4 bases from J, with 10 bases between. The germline V gene has CDR1 SGHRS and CDR2 YFSETQ. Here the CDR3 DNA reads TGCGCCAGCAGTCAGGAGGGTTATAATTCACCCCTCCACTTT. As protein: CASSQEGYNSPLHF.

V and J are TRBV30 and TRBJ1-5, with D perhaps matching TRBD1 (6 bases). The CDR3 is 14 residues long. In germline, CDR1 is GTSNPN, CDR2 SVGIG (reference sequence). Trimming removed 1 base from V and 7 bases from J, with 14 bases in between. The CDR3: CAWSAIQGKQPQHF. CDR3 in DNA: TGTGCCTGGAGTGCCATACAGGGAAAGCAGCCCCAGCATTTT.

This clone was recorded a few times. This rearrangement joins TRBV11-2 to TRBJ1-1; D unresolved. The CDR3 length is 13 residues. Germline V gene sequence: CDR1 SGHAT, CDR2 FQNNGV. V lost 1 base and J 4 bases, leaving 7 bases between the germline ends. Here the CDR3 DNA reads TGTGCCAGCAGCTTAGCCCTGGGCACTGAAGCTTTCTTT. Its translation: CASSLALGTEAFF. Looking up the rest from reference TRBV11-2 and TRBJ1-1 gives the full variable domain: EAGVAQSPRYKIIEKRQSVAFWCNPISGHATLYWYQQILGQGPKLLIQFQNNGVVDDSQLPKDRFSAERLKGVDSTLKIQPAKLEDSAVYLCASSLALGTEAFFGQGTRLTVV.

V and J are TRBV25-1 and TRBJ2-1; TRBD1 matches at 11 bases. Germline V gene data show CDR1 as MGHDK and CDR2 as SYGVNS. This CDR3 has 16 amino acids. After removal of 5 bases from V and 9 bases from J, the junction contained 12 bases not matched to a gene. The DNA for the CDR3 is TGTGCCAGCAGTTCTTCCAGGACAGGGGGCTCAGGTGAGCAGTTCTTC. Translating gives CASSSSRTGGSGEQFF.

V gene TRBV5-6 combines with J gene TRBJ2-1; 11 bases align to TRBD2. The CDR3 sequence is 17 residues long. Germline V lookup: CDR1 SGHDT, CDR2 YYEEEE. Losses at the gene ends were 5 bases for V and 4 bases for J; bases not matched to a gene: 11. The CDR3 loop is CASSLWVAGGVYNEQFF. CDR3 coding DNA: TGTGCCAGCAGTTTGTGGGTAGCGGGAGGGGTTTACAATGAGCAGTTCTTC.

The CDR3 DNA follows: TGTGCCAGCAGGCGGGTTGCGCTAGAGACCCAGTACTTC. Residues: CASRRVALETQYF. The chain recombines TRBV11-2 with TRBJ2-5, with D perhaps matching TRBD2 (5 bases). Germline V gives CDR1 SGHAT, CDR2 FQNNGV. The CDR3 is made up of 13 amino acids. V dropped 6 bases and J dropped 4 bases, with 12 bases sitting between them.

The chain carries TRBV19 and TRBJ1-3; D ambiguous. The CDR3 has 14 residues. V shed 11 bases and J shed 2 bases, with 16 bases lying between them. In germline, CDR1 is LNHDA, CDR2 SQIVND (reference sequence). DNA of the CDR3: TGTGCCGGACCTCGAGAACGGCCTGGAAACACCATATATTTT. This encodes CAGPRERPGNTIYF.

The gene calls are TRBV5-1 and TRBJ2-7; 16 positions match TRBD2. From germline, CDR1 is SGHRS and CDR2 YFSETQ. This CDR3 contains 17 residues. J lost 3 bases, V lost 4 bases, and 7 bases had no gene match. The chain's CDR3 is CASSQGLAGGLGYEQYF. The CDR3 nucleotides read TGCGCCAGCAGCCAGGGACTAGCGGGAGGGCTGGGCTACGAGCAGTACTTC.

For this clone: At the DNA level, this CDR3 is encoded by other sequences in the same sample as well. The chain joins TRBV5-1 to TRBJ1-3; 7 bases align to TRBD1. The germline V gene encodes CDR1 SGHRS and CDR2 YFSETQ. The length of the CDR3 is 14 residues. V was pared by 2 bases and J by 1 base, with 0 bases of the junction left unmatched. CDR3: CASSLQGSGNTIYF. For the CDR3, the DNA is TGCGCCAGCAGCTTACAGGGGTCTGGAAACACCATATATTTT.

The chain employs TRBV5-1 and TRBJ2-2; 14 bases agree with TRBD2. Germline lookup yields CDR1 SGHRS and CDR2 YFSETQ. Trimming removed 4 bases from V and 5 bases from J; junction bases left unmatched: 7. The CDR3 spans 17 residues. CDR3 DNA sequence: TGCGCCAGCAGCGGGGGACTAGCGGGAGCAGGGACCGGGGAGCTGTTTTTT. Its translation: CASSGGLAGAGTGELFF.

V and J are TRBV2 and TRBJ2-7; D ambiguous. CDR3 length: 14 residues. The germline gives CDR1 SNHLY, CDR2 FYNNEI. V was clipped by 4 bases and J by 0 bases, with 10 bases between them. The DNA of the CDR3 is TGTGCCAGCAGTGCCGATTACTACTCCTACGAGCAGTACTTC. Its translation is CASSADYYSYEQYF.

The gene calls are TRBV28 and TRBJ2-2, with a possible D match to TRBD1 (5 bases). Germline V gene sequence: CDR1 MDHEN, CDR2 SYDVKM. The CDR3 runs to 16 residues. Trimming took off 2 bases at V and 4 bases at J, with 14 bases between the two ends. CDR3 in amino acids: CASSLARVPATGELFF. The CDR3 DNA reads TGTGCCAGCAGTTTAGCCAGGGTCCCGGCCACCGGGGAGCTGTTTTTT.

Notes on this clone: One junction end does not reproduce the germline sequence, and a read error may be involved. The chain employs TRBV5-6 and TRBJ1-4, with D hard to call. The CDR3 sequence is 15 residues long. Germline values: CDR1 SGHDT, CDR2 YYEEEE. The chain's CDR3 is CASSLGAVAKEKLFF. The CDR3 DNA sequence: TGTGCCAGCAGCTTGGGCGCGGTCGCTAAGGAAAAACTGTTTTTT.